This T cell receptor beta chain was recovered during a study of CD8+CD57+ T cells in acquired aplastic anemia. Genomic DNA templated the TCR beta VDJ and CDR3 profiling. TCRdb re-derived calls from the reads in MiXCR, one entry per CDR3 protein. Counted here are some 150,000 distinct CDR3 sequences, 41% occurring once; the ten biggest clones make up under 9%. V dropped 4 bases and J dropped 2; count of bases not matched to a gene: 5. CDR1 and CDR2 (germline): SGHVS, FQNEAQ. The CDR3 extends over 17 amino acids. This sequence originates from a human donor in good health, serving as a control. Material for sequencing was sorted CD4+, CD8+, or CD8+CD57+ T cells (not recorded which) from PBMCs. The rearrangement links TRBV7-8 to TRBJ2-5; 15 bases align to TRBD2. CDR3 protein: CASSSQGLAGGQETQYF. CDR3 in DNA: TGTGCCAGCAGCTCCCAGGGACTAGCGGGGGGACAAGAGACCCAGTACTTC.